This T cell receptor (beta chain) was recorded in a study of T cell repertoires in cytomegalovirus infection. Germline values: CDR1 MDHEN, CDR2 SYDVKM. The CDR3 spans 15 residues. With 4 bases removed from V and 12 bases from J, the gap between germline ends came to 19 bases. One entry per CDR3 protein, called by TCRdb with MiXCR from the reads. Of fewer than 350,000 distinct CDR3 sequences in the sample, about 28% are singletons; the top ten hold 20%. This clonotype was observed at least ten times. Its antigen is as yet unknown. The rearrangement links TRBV28 to TRBJ1-6; no reliable D call. This receptor was taken from a human donor in good health (CMV status not recorded). Some clones in this sample may be carry-over from other donors' samples. The input for sequencing was cultured PBMCs, taken from culture after CMV antigen stimulation. CDR3 in amino acids: CASSSQRRSRGPLHF. The CDR3 DNA follows: TGTGCCAGCAGTTCCCAGAGACGCTCGCGGGGACCCCTCCACTTT. The entire variable domain, with the rest obtained from reference TRBV28 and TRBJ1-6, is as follows: DVKVTQSSRYLVKRTGEKVFLECVQDMDHENMFWYRQDPGLGLRLIYFSYDVKMKEKGDIPEGYSVSREKKERFSLILESASTNQTSMYLCASSSQRRSRGPLHFGNGTRLTVT.